Shown below are 16 T cell receptor beta chains from a single sample sequenced in a study of T cell clonality in common variable immunodeficiency. The study, taken as a whole, reports: In common variable immunodeficiency, TCR beta chains reportedly carried fewer deletions and N-nucleotide insertions.

TCRdb keeps only in-frame clones here, not all; method: immunoSEQ multiplex PCR. In total the sample includes tens of thousands of clones, none of them seen once. These TCRs' antigens remain unknown. The sequencing input was peripheral blood mononuclear cells. The receptor source for this set is a human donor with common variable immunodeficiency.

This clone was recorded many times. The sequenced fragment ends 3 residues before the CDR3 boundary, so the rest is inferred from the germline J gene. V gene TRBV18 combines with J gene TRBJ2-3; D perhaps matches TRBD1 (7 bases). V was clipped by 3 bases and J by 8 bases, with 18 bases between them. The germline CDR1 and CDR2 sequences are KGHSH and LQKENI. The CDR3 is 15 amino acids. The CDR3 DNA, read in part, is TGTGCCAGCTCACCGGCGACAGGGAGGCGTGGTACG. This translates into CASSPATGRRGT. The full-length CDR3 reads as CASSPATGRRGTQYF.

This clone occurred a few times. The CDR3 extends 3 residues past the end of the read, so its final part is completed from the germline J gene. The rearrangement joins TRBV30 to TRBJ1-5; a weak D match, TRBD1 (5 bases). Germline CDR1 reads GTSNPN; CDR2 reads SVGIG (reference sequence). CDR3 length: 12 amino acids. Trimming took off 4 bases at V and 7 bases at J, with 11 bases between the two ends. CDR3 region: CAWKGQGQPQHF. The sequenced part of the CDR3 DNA is TGTGCCTGGAAGGGGCAGGGACAGCCC.

Only a few counts were recorded for this clone. The read gets to within 3 residues of the CDR3 end, and the germline J gene fills in the rest. J is TRBJ1-6 and V is TRBV30; tentatively, D is TRBD1 (6 bases). The CDR3 runs to 16 residues. V was trimmed by 3 bases and J by 8 bases, leaving 20 bases between them. Germline values: CDR1 GTSNPN, CDR2 SVGIG (reference sequence). The CDR3 DNA, read in part, is TGTGCCTGGAGCCTTGTACGTAGAGGGGGGGATTCACCC. Its protein is CAWSLVRRGGDSP. The whole CDR3 protein reads CAWSLVRRGGDSPLHF.

Turning to this clone: From the germline J gene comes the end of the CDR3, since the read stops 3 residues before it. J is TRBJ1-5 and V is TRBV6-2 or TRBV6-3, with D possibly being TRBD1 (5 bases). Trimming took 2 bases from V and 7 from J, leaving 15 bases between them. Germline CDR1 and CDR2: MNHEY and SVGEGT. The CDR3 spans 15 residues. The CDR3 bases that were read are TGTGCCAGCAGTTACGGGGCCCTAGGGAGACAGCCC. It translates to CASSYGALGRQP. The whole CDR3 sequence is CASSYGALGRQPQHF.

At least ten counts were recorded for this clone. The CDR3 extends 3 residues past the end of the read, so its final part is completed from the germline J gene. V is TRBV18 and J is TRBJ2-1; 9 nucleotides line up with TRBD2. This CDR3 region has 17 residues. Germline CDR1 KGHSH, CDR2 LQKENI. The J segment lost 6 bases and the V segment lost 3 bases, leaving 12 bases of the junction unmatched. Incomplete CDR3 DNA: TGTGCCAGCTCACCTGCGGGGCGGGCTAGCGGGACCAATGAG. Its protein product is CASSPAGRASGTNE. In full, the CDR3 is CASSPAGRASGTNEQFF. Full variable domain (outside the CDR3, taken from reference TRBV18 and TRBJ2-1): NAGVMQNPRHLVRRRGQEARLRCSPMKGHSHVYWYRQLPEEGLKFMVYLQKENIIDESGMPKERFSAEFPKEGPSILRIQQVVRGDSAAYFCASSPAGRASGTNEQFFGPGTRLTVL.

This clone turned up a few times. The DNA ends 3 residues before the CDR3 does, and the rest of the CDR3 is filled in from the germline J gene. This sequence joins TRBV6-2 or TRBV6-3 and TRBJ2-5; D may be TRBD1 (6 bases). V was clipped by 2 bases and J by 5 bases, with 12 bases between them. Germline assignment: CDR1 MNHEY and CDR2 SVGEGT. The length of the CDR3 is 14 residues. This CDR3 reads CASSYQGLRETQYF. The sequenced part of the CDR3 DNA is TGTGCCAGCAGTTACCAGGGGCTTAGGGAGACC.

This clone occurred many times. The sequence runs out 3 residues before the end of the CDR3; the remainder is reconstructed from the germline J gene. The genes are TRBV2 and TRBJ2-2, with TRBD1 identical over 12 bases. This CDR3 contains 16 residues. Trimming took 6 bases from V and 4 from J; bases not matched to a gene: 6. The germline gives CDR1 SNHLY, CDR2 FYNNEI. The CDR3 bases that were read are TGTGCCAGCAGATCGGGACAGGGGGCGTCCACCGGGGAG. Its protein product is CASRSGQGASTGE. The full CDR3 reads CASRSGQGASTGELFF.

On this clone itself: From the germline J gene comes the end of the CDR3, since the read stops 3 residues before it. This chain links TRBV18 with TRBJ1-2; 9 nucleotides match TRBD1. CDR3 size: 15 residues. Germline V gene data show CDR1 as KGHSH and CDR2 as LQKENI. The part of the CDR3 DNA that was read is TGTGCCAGCTCACTCCCGGGACAGGGAACTATGAGC. As protein: CASSLPGQGTMS. The entire CDR3 reads CASSLPGQGTMSYTF.

This clone was counted ten times or more. The read finishes 3 residues shy of the CDR3 end, and the germline J gene is used to complete it. The gene calls are TRBV6-4 and TRBJ1-3, with 7 bases that match TRBD1. The V gene's germline CDR1 is MRHNA and CDR2 SNTAGT. The CDR3 totals 18 residues. The V segment lost 2 bases and the J segment 3 bases; nucleotides outside the gene matches: 13. The CDR3 spells CASSDRGPVGALGNTIYF. Incomplete CDR3 DNA: TGTGCCAGCAGTGACAGGGGGCCTGTTGGAGCCCTTGGAAACACC.

At least ten counts were recorded for this clone. CDR3 sequence: CASSGGQGRHGYTF. The CDR3 bases that were read are TGTGCCAGTAGTGGAGGACAGGGCCGGCATGGC. This chain connects TRBV19 to TRBJ1-2; 8 bases align to TRBD1. The read is 3 residues too short to cover the CDR3 end, so that end is filled in from the germline J gene. This CDR3 has 14 residues. The germline V gene encodes CDR1 LNHDA and CDR2 SQIVND (reference sequence). V lost 5 bases to trimming and J lost 6 bases; unmatched junction nucleotides: 8.

This clone was seen ten or more times. Sequencing ends 3 residues short of the CDR3 end; the germline J gene provides the rest. The V and J genes are TRBV4-2 and TRBJ2-3; 12 nucleotides align to TRBD2. Germline lookup yields CDR1 LGHNA and CDR2 YNFKEQ. The CDR3 extends over 17 amino acids. Trimming cost V 4 bases and J 2 bases; bases outside gene matches: 7. CDR3 DNA (partial): TGTGCCAGCAGCCCCAGGACTAGCGGGGAACTCACAGATACG. Amino acid sequence: CASSPRTSGELTDT. The CDR3, in full, reads CASSPRTSGELTDTQYF.

This clone has a handful of counts. The read terminates 3 residues ahead of where the CDR3 ends, so the germline J gene completes it. V is TRBV7-2 and J is TRBJ1-1, with TRBD1 matching 7 bases. The CDR3 is made up of 14 amino acids. Germline V gives CDR1 SGHTA, CDR2 FQGNSA. The V and J ends lost 5 bases and 4 bases, in that order; junction bases with no gene match: 7. The CDR3 is CASSTQGVGTEAFF. The part of the CDR3 DNA that was read is TGTGCCAGCAGCACTCAGGGGGTGGGCACTGAA.

This clone was picked up many times. The covered CDR3 bases are TGTGCCTGGAGGGCCCCTGGACAGGGAGGGAATACG. It specifies CAWRAPGQGGNT. The whole CDR3 protein reads CAWRAPGQGGNTQYF. This rearrangement joins TRBV30 to TRBJ2-3; tentatively, D is TRBD1 (8 bases). The read falls 3 residues short of the CDR3 end, and the missing part is taken from the germline J gene. This CDR3 comprises 15 residues. Per germline, CDR1 GTSNPN and CDR2 SVGIG (reference sequence). Trimming stripped 3 bases from V and 7 bases from J, with 20 bases between.

This clone turned up a few times. The read halts 3 residues ahead of the CDR3 end, with the missing end drawn from the germline J gene. This rearrangement joins TRBV23-1 to TRBJ2-7, with TRBD1 as a possible D gene (6 bases). TRBV23-1 is treated as an ORF (open reading frame) with a function not yet certain. The ends were cut back, 4 bases at V and 5 bases at J, with 21 bases in the middle. The CDR3 length is 16 residues. The sequenced part of the CDR3 DNA is TGCGCCAGCAGTCTCCCCACACAGGGTTTCCGTCACGAG. This sequence encodes CASSLPTQGFRHE. The complete CDR3 protein is CASSLPTQGFRHEQYF.

A remark on this clone: The read gets to within 3 residues of the CDR3 end, and the germline J gene fills in the rest. This rearrangement joins TRBV7-8 to TRBJ2-1; 7 nucleotides match TRBD2. The CDR3 sequence is 17 residues long. In germline, CDR1 is SGHVS, CDR2 FQNEAQ. The V gene end was trimmed by 1 base and the J gene end by 4 bases; junction bases not matched to a gene: 10. CDR3 DNA (partial): TGTGCCAGCAGCTTAGAATCGAGCGGGGAGCCATACAATGAG. Its translation: CASSLESSGEPYNE. The entire CDR3 is CASSLESSGEPYNEQFF. Complete variable domain (other parts from reference TRBV7-8 and TRBJ2-1): GAGVSQSPRYKVAKRGQDVALRCDPISGHVSLFWYQQALGQGPEFLTYFQNEAQLDKSGLPSDRFFAERPEGSVSTLKIQRTQQEDSAVYLCASSLESSGEPYNEQFFGPGTRLTVL.

This clone was seen a few times. Read sequence stops 3 residues before the CDR3 end, and the germline J gene provides the missing end. This rearrangement joins TRBV7-9 to TRBJ1-1; 7 bases are a match to TRBD1. V trimming: 3 bases; J trimming: 4 bases; junction bases outside the gene matches: 2. The CDR3 consists of 13 residues. From germline, CDR1 is SEHNR and CDR2 FQNEAQ (reference sequence). CDR3 DNA, as far as it was read: TGTGCCAGCAGCTTCGCAGGGGGCACTGAA. It yields the protein CASSFAGGTE. The CDR3 reads in full as CASSFAGGTEAFF.